The sequence of this T cell receptor (beta chain) was determined in a study of beta chain features in type 1 diabetes. Study-wide results and limits: Patients with Type 1 diabetes showed moderately but significantly shorter TCRB CDR3s in all four CD4+ subsets. Whether HLA type influences TCRB rearrangement remained unresolved here.

Since all of the isolated RNA was reverse transcribed, expressed TCRB transcripts were what got sequenced. There were several million reads on average in the naive, central memory and regulatory T cell samples. Sequencing was performed with immunoSEQ multiplex PCR; in TCRdb, only in-frame clones are kept and a portion is missing. The sample has roughly 330,000 clones; roughly 13% are singletons. This clone was seen a few times. The antigen is undetermined. The CDR3 is made up of 17 amino acids. Trimming stripped 0 bases from V and 0 bases from J, with 12 bases between. The germline V gene encodes CDR1 SGDLS and CDR2 YYNGEE. Sorting with CD45RO/CCR7/CD25/CD127/CD95/CD27 yielded naive, central memory, regulatory and stem-like memory CD4+ cells.

This receptor was obtained from a woman under 30 with type 1 diabetes. The gene calls are TRBV9 and TRBJ2-2; D possibly corresponds to TRBD2 (6 bases). Sequenced sample: naive CD4+ T cells from blood. The CDR3 region has the DNA TGTGCCAGCAGCGTAGACGGGGGAGCCGCGAACACCGGGGAGCTGTTTTTT. Its translation is CASSVDGGAANTGELFF. Full variable domain (rest looked up from reference TRBV9 and TRBJ2-2): DSGVTQTPKHLITATGQRVTLRCSPRSGDLSVYWYQQSLDQGLQFLIQYYNGEERAKGNILERFSAQQFPDLHSELNLSSLELGDSALYFCASSVDGGAANTGELFFGEGSRLTVL.